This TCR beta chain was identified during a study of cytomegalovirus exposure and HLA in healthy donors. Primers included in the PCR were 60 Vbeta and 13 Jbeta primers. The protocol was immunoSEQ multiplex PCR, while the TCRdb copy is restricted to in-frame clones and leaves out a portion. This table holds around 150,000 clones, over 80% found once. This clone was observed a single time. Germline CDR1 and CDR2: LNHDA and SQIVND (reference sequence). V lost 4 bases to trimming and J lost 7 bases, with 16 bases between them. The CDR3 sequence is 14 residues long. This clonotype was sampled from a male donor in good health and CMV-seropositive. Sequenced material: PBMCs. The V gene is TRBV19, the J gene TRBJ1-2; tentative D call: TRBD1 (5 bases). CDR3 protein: CASSTEGPGGGYTF. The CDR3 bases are TGTGCCAGTAGTACGGAGGGGCCGGGAGGTGGCTACACCTTC. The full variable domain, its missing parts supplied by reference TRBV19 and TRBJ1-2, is DGGITQSPKYLFRKEGQNVTLSCEQNLNHDAMYWYRQDPGQGLRLIYYSQIVNDFQKGDIAEGYSVSREKKESFPLTVTSAQKNPTAFYLCASSTEGPGGGYTFGSGTRLTVV.